This is a list of T cell receptor beta chains from one sample in a study of cytomegalovirus exposure and HLA in healthy donors. TCRdb's copy holds only in-frame clones and misses some; the assay was immunoSEQ multiplex PCR. The sample carries approximately 150,000 clones, approximately 71% recorded once. Sequences were obtained from PBMCs. Receptors were obtained from a man between 25 and 39 years old in good health and CMV-seropositive. Both conserved end residues are part of each CDR3. Each record gives: clone size, V gene, D gene, J gene, CDR3 protein, CDR3 DNA. A D gene is named only where the DNA matches it firmly. Clone size, where shown, is once, few, many, or a class for clones that have expanded.

size: -; V: TRBV27; D: TRBD2; J: TRBJ2-7; CDR3: CASSWSGREQYF; DNA: TGTGCCAGCAGTTGGTCCGGGAGGGAGCAGTACTTC
size: -; V: TRBV29-1; D: -; J: TRBJ2-7; CDR3: CSVRGDTYEQYF; DNA: TGCAGCGTCAGGGGGGATACCTACGAGCAGTACTTC
size: once; V: TRBV7-6; D: -; J: TRBJ2-1; CDR3: CASSQRVSNEQFF; DNA: TGTGCCAGCAGCCAGCGGGTTTCCAATGAGCAGTTCTTC
size: -; V: TRBV29-1; D: -; J: TRBJ1-2; CDR3: CSVGSGSYYGYTF; DNA: TGCAGCGTTGGGTCCGGGAGCTACTATGGCTACACCTTC
size: -; V: TRBV5-1; D: TRBD1; J: TRBJ1-1; CDR3: CASRIGTGGLNTEAFF; DNA: TGCGCCAGCAGGATCGGGACAGGCGGCCTGAACACTGAAGCTTTCTTT
size: once; V: TRBV5-1; D: -; J: TRBJ1-1; CDR3: CASSFNRVAEAFF; DNA: TGCGCCAGCAGCTTTAACAGGGTTGCTGAAGCTTTCTTT
size: -; V: TRBV9; D: TRBD1; J: TRBJ2-7; CDR3: CASSGGTGMSYEQYF; DNA: TGTGCCAGCAGCGGGGGGACAGGGATGTCCTACGAGCAGTACTTC
size: -; V: TRBV5-6; D: -; J: TRBJ1-1; CDR3: CASSPLPRLNTEAFF; DNA: TGTGCCAGCAGCCCTCTACCTCGGTTGAACACTGAAGCTTTCTTT
size: -; V: TRBV7-2; D: -; J: TRBJ2-7; CDR3: CASSQSLEQYF; DNA: TGTGCCAGCAGCCAGTCCCTCGAGCAGTACTTC
size: -; V: TRBV5-1; D: -; J: TRBJ2-3; CDR3: CASSRESTGFGTDTQYF; DNA: TGCGCCAGCAGCCGAGAATCTACGGGGTTCGGGACAGATACGCAGTATTTT
size: -; V: TRBV2; D: TRBD1; J: TRBJ1-2; CDR3: CASNGQGVHGYTF; DNA: TGTGCCAGCAACGGACAGGGTGTCCATGGCTACACCTTC
size: -; V: TRBV6-5; D: -; J: TRBJ2-2; CDR3: CASSPVNTGELFF; DNA: TGTGCCAGTTCCCCAGTGAACACCGGGGAGCTGTTTTTT
size: -; V: TRBV10-3; D: -; J: TRBJ2-1; CDR3: CAITNGQGGGNEQFF; DNA: TGTGCCATCACCAACGGACAGGGAGGGGGCAATGAGCAGTTCTTC
size: -; V: TRBV28; D: TRBD1; J: TRBJ2-5; CDR3: CASSSPGQGTETQYF; DNA: TGTGCCAGCAGTTCACCGGGACAGGGGACTGAGACCCAGTACTTC
size: -; V: TRBV6-5; D: -; J: TRBJ2-7; CDR3: CASSYSAGQISYEQYF; DNA: TGTGCCAGCAGTTACTCTGCTGGACAGATCTCCTACGAGCAGTACTTC
size: -; V: TRBV29-1; D: -; J: TRBJ1-1; CDR3: CSVEDRSVSTEAFF; DNA: TGCAGCGTTGAAGATCGATCGGTGAGCACTGAAGCTTTCTTT
size: -; V: TRBV19; D: -; J: TRBJ2-7; CDR3: CASSIFSHSSYEQYF; DNA: TGTGCCAGTAGTATCTTCTCGCATAGCTCCTACGAGCAGTACTTC
size: -; V: TRBV11-2; D: -; J: TRBJ1-2; CDR3: CASSLPDNYGYTF; DNA: TGTGCCAGCAGCTTACCAGATAACTATGGCTACACCTTC
size: few; V: TRBV28; D: TRBD1; J: TRBJ1-5; CDR3: CASSFYGTASNQPQHF; DNA: TGTGCCAGCAGTTTTTATGGGACAGCTAGCAATCAGCCCCAGCATTTT
size: few; V: TRBV28; D: TRBD1; J: TRBJ2-3; CDR3: CASSPGQVKSASQYF; DNA: TGTGCCAGCAGTCCCGGACAGGTCAAATCCGCTTCGCAGTATTTT
size: -; V: TRBV19; D: TRBD1; J: TRBJ1-4; CDR3: CASSIGRTGPNEKLFF; DNA: TGTGCCAGTAGTATTGGGAGGACAGGGCCAAATGAAAAACTGTTTTTT
size: -; V: TRBV27; D: -; J: TRBJ1-4; CDR3: CASSFIRGGIGEKLFF; DNA: TGTGCCAGCAGTTTCATTAGAGGGGGTATAGGGGAAAAACTGTTTTTT
size: once; V: TRBV5-5; D: TRBD1; J: TRBJ1-1; CDR3: CASSLQGGGTEAFF; DNA: TGTGCCAGCAGCCTACAGGGGGGCGGGACTGAAGCTTTCTTT